This T cell receptor beta chain derives from a study of CD4+ T cells in melanoma. Regarding the study as a whole: Diverse differentiation states were reported for melanoma neoantigen-specific CD4+ T cells. A reported correlation linked neoantigen-specific CD4+ T cells to CD8+, macrophage and B cell function.

The germline CDR1 and CDR2 sequences are MNHEY and SVGAGI. The CDR3 length is 14 residues. Unmatched junction bases numbered 5, after V lost 5 bases and J lost 4 bases. About this clone: Its antigen remains unidentified.

This table comes from immunoSEQ multiplex PCR, and its TCRdb copy is limited to in-frame clones, with some not included. This table has around 5,700 clones, just under 70% appearing once. The source is a human donor with melanoma. Sequences were obtained from cells from a culture (not recorded whether cultured in vitro). The chain joins TRBV6-5 to TRBJ1-2; 9 positions match TRBD1. The CDR3 coding sequence is TGTGCCAGCAGTCATGGGACAGGGAGCTATGGCTACACCTTC. It translates to CASSHGTGSYGYTF.